The next 31 T cell receptor beta chains were all read from a single sample in a study of blood T cell repertoires in COVID-19 (dated by TCRdb to the early 2020s). The library came from the immunoSEQ multiplex PCR assay. Sourced from immuneACCESS, this table was stored by TCRdb with only in-frame sequences that have V and J called. A share of the clones is absent; for the studies checked, an unresolved V gene accounts for under half, and the remainder has no known explanation. The sample table shows some 40,000 clones, and around 85% are seen once. The ten largest make up around 20% of the sample. The sequencing sample was made of peripheral blood. These receptor sequences come from a man in his 70s with acute or convalescent COVID-19.

The CDR3 loop is CASSPGQGGEQFF. The CDR3 DNA sequence: TGTGCCAGCAGCCCAGGACAGGGGGGCGAGCAGTTCTTC. The rearrangement uses TRBV5-4 and TRBJ2-1; 10 bases align to TRBD1. The V segment lost 4 bases and the J segment 10 bases; nucleotides outside the gene matches: 5. CDR3 size: 13 residues. Germline V CDR1 and CDR2: SGHNT, YYREEE (reference sequence). Full variable domain (rest looked up from reference TRBV5-4 and TRBJ2-1): ETGVTQSPTHLIKTRGQQVTLRCSSQSGHNTVSWYQQALGQGPQFIFQYYREEENGRGNFPPRFSGLQFPNYSSELNVNALELDDSALYLCASSPGQGGEQFFGPGTRLTVL.

The rearrangement uses TRBV28 and TRBJ1-5; D is unresolved. V was shortened by 4 bases and J by 0 bases, with 7 bases between the two germline ends. Germline CDR1 and CDR2: MDHEN and SYDVKM. There are 14 residues in the CDR3. CDR3 in amino acids: CASSSSDSNQPQHF. CDR3 sequence (DNA): TGTGCCAGCAGTTCCAGCGATAGCAATCAGCCCCAGCATTTT.

This clone was observed a handful of times. This sample includes further DNA sequences coding for the same CDR3. V and J are TRBV3-1 (or the pseudogene TRBV3-2) and TRBJ1-3; tentatively, D is TRBD1 (5 bases). The CDR3 runs 15 residues. V was trimmed by 0 bases and J by 4 bases, leaving 10 bases between them. Germline V gene sequence: CDR1 LGHDT, CDR2 YNNKEL (reference sequence). CDR3 sequence: CASSQDRVSGNTIYF. The CDR3 DNA reads TGTGCCAGCAGCCAAGACAGGGTCTCAGGAAACACCATATATTTT.

The chain couples TRBV2 to TRBJ1-5; D perhaps matches TRBD1 (6 bases). Trimming removed 5 bases at V and 4 bases at J, with 12 bases between. Looked up from germline, CDR1 is SNHLY and CDR2 is FYNNEI. CDR3 size: 14 residues. As DNA, the CDR3 is TGTGCCAGCAGTACACAGGGATCTAATCAGCCCCAGCATTTT. Translation gives CASSTQGSNQPQHF.

The chain couples TRBV19 to TRBJ1-2, with a weak D call TRBD1 (6 bases). V was clipped by 0 bases and J by 4 bases, with 9 bases between them. The CDR3 is made up of 14 amino acids. Per germline, CDR1 LNHDA and CDR2 SQIVND (reference sequence). The CDR3 sequence is CASSIDRDIYGYTF. The CDR3 DNA sequence: TGTGCCAGTAGTATAGATCGGGACATCTATGGCTACACCTTC. The full variable domain, its missing parts supplied by reference TRBV19 and TRBJ1-2, is DGGITQSPKYLFRKEGQNVTLSCEQNLNHDAMYWYRQDPGQGLRLIYYSQIVNDFQKGDIAEGYSVSREKKESFPLTVTSAQKNPTAFYLCASSIDRDIYGYTFGSGTRLTVV.

The rearrangement uses TRBV20-1 and TRBJ2-1; D is perhaps TRBD1 (5 bases). Germline V gene data show CDR1 as DFQATT and CDR2 as SNEGSKA (reference sequence). The CDR3 contains 11 residues. Trimming pared 2 bases from V and 9 bases from J, leaving 8 bases between. Here the CDR3 DNA reads TGCAGTGCTAGACCGACAGCTGAGCAGTTCTTC. It translates to CSARPTAEQFF.

The genes are TRBV7-2 and TRBJ2-3; 12 bases map to TRBD2. Germline V gene lookup returns CDR1 SGHTA and CDR2 FQGNSA. V lost 4 bases, J lost 4 bases, and 6 bases stayed unmatched. The CDR3 covers 16 residues. In DNA, the CDR3 is TGTGCCAGCAGCTCCCTACTAGCGGGAGGAGCAGATACGCAGTATTTT. This gives the protein CASSSLLAGGADTQYF.

The V call is TRBV18, the J call TRBJ1-4; D is perhaps TRBD1 (5 bases). V shed 5 bases and J shed 3 bases, with 10 bases lying between them. The CDR3 contains 14 residues. Germline CDR1 is KGHSH and CDR2 is LQKENI. The DNA of the CDR3 is TGTGCCAGCTCAGTCGGGGGTTCTAATGAAAAACTGTTTTTT. Protein: CASSVGGSNEKLFF.

The chain uses TRBV5-4 and TRBJ1-6; no clear D gene. V was shortened by 0 bases and J by 8 bases, with 12 bases between the two germline ends. CDR1 and CDR2 from the germline V gene are SGHNT and YYREEE (reference sequence). The CDR3 is 15 residues long. CDR3 sequence reads: CASSLVAGIYSPLHF. The CDR3 coding sequence is TGTGCCAGCAGCTTGGTGGCGGGAATATATTCACCCCTCCACTTT.

The rearrangement uses TRBV7-3 and TRBJ2-1; D call uncertain. Germline V CDR1 and CDR2: SGHTA, FQGTGA. CDR3 length: 13 amino acids. Trimming took off 5 bases at V and 5 bases at J, with 10 bases between the two ends. Here the CDR3 reads CASSLGPDNEQFF. The CDR3 DNA reads as TGTGCCAGCAGCCTAGGCCCGGACAATGAGCAGTTCTTC. Filled out from reference TRBV7-3 and TRBJ2-1, the complete variable domain reads GAGVSQTPSNKVTEKGKYVELRCDPISGHTALYWYRQSLGQGPEFLIYFQGTGAADDSGLPNDRFFAVRPEGSVSTLKIQRTERGDSAVYLCASSLGPDNEQFFGPGTRLTVL.

The chain combines TRBV7-9 with TRBJ1-1; D gene uncertain. Germline-derived CDR1 and CDR2 are SEHNR and FQNEAQ (reference sequence). The length of the CDR3 is 13 residues. V was trimmed by 6 bases and J by 2 bases, leaving 10 bases between them. The CDR3 sequence: CASRRGANTEAFF. CDR3 bases: TGTGCCAGCAGGCGGGGAGCTAACACTGAAGCTTTCTTT.

The chain employs TRBV28 and TRBJ1-1; TRBD1 might be the D (6 bases). The CDR3 length is 13 residues. Germline assignment: CDR1 MDHEN and CDR2 SYDVKM. With 6 bases removed from V and 5 bases from J, the gap between germline ends came to 13 bases. CDR3 in DNA: TGTGCCAGCAGCCCACAGGGCAGTACTGAAGCTTTCTTT. Protein sequence: CASSPQGSTEAFF.

The chain carries TRBV5-4 and TRBJ2-3, with 8 positions matching TRBD2. CDR1 SGHNT and CDR2 YYREEE come from the germline V gene (reference sequence). V gave up 0 bases and J gave up 5 bases; unmatched junction bases: 5. The CDR3 spans 15 residues. CDR3 coding DNA: TGTGCCAGCAGCTTGGTGGGGACTAGGAAAGATACGCAGTATTTT. It yields the protein CASSLVGTRKDTQYF. The entire variable domain, with the rest obtained from reference TRBV5-4 and TRBJ2-3, is as follows: ETGVTQSPTHLIKTRGQQVTLRCSSQSGHNTVSWYQQALGQGPQFIFQYYREEENGRGNFPPRFSGLQFPNYSSELNVNALELDDSALYLCASSLVGTRKDTQYFGPGTRLTVL.

This clone occurred a few times. The chain carries TRBV3-1 (or the pseudogene TRBV3-2) and TRBJ2-5; 9 bases align to TRBD2. CDR1 and CDR2 (germline): LGHDT, YNNKEL (reference sequence). CDR3 size: 13 residues. V lost 6 bases and J lost 5; bases outside the gene matches: 4. In DNA, the CDR3 is TGTGCCAGCAGGGGACTAGCCTGGGAGACCCAGTACTTC. Amino acids: CASRGLAWETQYF.

The chain couples TRBV9 to TRBJ2-3; 12 bases line up with TRBD2. This CDR3 is built from 17 residues. The V and J ends lost 0 bases and 2 bases, in that order; junction bases with no gene match: 4. The germline gives CDR1 SGDLS, CDR2 YYNGEE. This CDR3 reads CASSVGTSGIITDTQYF. In DNA, the CDR3 is TGTGCCAGCAGCGTAGGGACTAGCGGGATCATCACAGATACGCAGTATTTT.

The V call is TRBV7-2, the J call TRBJ2-3; TRBD1 aligns across 11 bases. The CDR3 covers 16 residues. The germline V gene has CDR1 SGHTA and CDR2 FQGNSA. The junction had 6 bases not matched to a gene; V was cut back by 5 bases and J by 2 bases. In DNA, the CDR3 is TGTGCCAGCAGCCACGGGACAGGGGGTTCCACAGATACGCAGTATTTT. Protein product: CASSHGTGGSTDTQYF.

The rearrangement joins TRBV6-1 to TRBJ2-1; 8 bases are shared with TRBD2. CDR1 MNHNS and CDR2 SASEGT come from the germline V gene. V dropped 0 bases and J dropped 3; count of bases not matched to a gene: 7. CDR3 length: 17 amino acids. CDR3 bases: TGTGCCAGCAGTGAAGCAACTAGCGGACTCGGCTACAATGAGCAGTTCTTC. Protein: CASSEATSGLGYNEQFF.

The rearrangement uses TRBV4-3 and TRBJ1-5, with TRBD1 as a possible D gene (5 bases). Trimming left V 0 bases short and J 8 bases short, with 17 bases between. Germline V CDR1 and CDR2: LGHNA, YSLEER. CDR3 length equals 16 residues. In DNA, the CDR3 is TGCGCCAGCAGCCAAGATCTTGGGGGGAGGGGTAAGCCCCAGCATTTT. This codes for CASSQDLGGRGKPQHF.

The chain carries TRBV9 and TRBJ2-3; D may be TRBD1 (6 bases). The CDR3 runs to 14 residues. Trimming took off 4 bases at V and 3 bases at J, with 12 bases between the two ends. The V gene's germline CDR1 is SGDLS and CDR2 YYNGEE. The CDR3 DNA reads TGTGCCAGCAGCTTAAACAGGGAAACAGATACGCAGTATTTT. Translating gives CASSLNRETDTQYF.

The CDR3 region has the DNA TGTGCCAGTACTATCGCGACAGGGAATAACTATGGCTACACCTTC. This translates into CASTIATGNNYGYTF. V usage is TRBV19 and J usage is TRBJ1-2, with TRBD1 matching 7 bases. Unmatched junction bases numbered 9, after V lost 7 bases and J lost 1 base. Looked up from germline, CDR1 is LNHDA and CDR2 is SQIVND (reference sequence). CDR3 length: 15 residues. Full variable domain (missing parts from reference TRBV19 and TRBJ1-2): DGGITQSPKYLFRKEGQNVTLSCEQNLNHDAMYWYRQDPGQGLRLIYYSQIVNDFQKGDIAEGYSVSREKKESFPLTVTSAQKNPTAFYLCASTIATGNNYGYTFGSGTRLTVV.

The rearrangement uses TRBV18 and TRBJ2-2; D possibly corresponds to TRBD2 (6 bases). Germline lookup yields CDR1 KGHSH and CDR2 LQKENI. Trimming removed 3 bases from V and 1 base from J, with 15 bases in between. The CDR3 covers 17 residues. In DNA form, the CDR3 reads TGTGCCAGCTCACCTTCGCCGAGTAGCGGGAACACCGGGGAGCTGTTTTTT. Protein sequence: CASSPSPSSGNTGELFF.

The genes are TRBV29-1 and TRBJ2-5; 7 bases are shared with TRBD1. The CDR3 has 11 residues. With V trimmed by 7 bases and J by 3 bases, 2 bases remained unmatched. Germline CDR1 SQVTM, CDR2 ANQGSEA. In nucleotides, the CDR3 is TGCAGCGCCGACAGGGAAGAGACCCAGTACTTC. This codes for CSADREETQYF.

The chain has TRBV7-2 and TRBJ2-7; possible D gene TRBD2, 6 bases. CDR1 is SGHTA and CDR2 is FQGNSA in the germline V gene. This CDR3 is 13 amino acids long. Trimming took 5 bases from V and 7 from J, leaving 15 bases between them. The CDR3 loop is CASSVDRESEQYF. Written as DNA, the CDR3 is TGTGCCAGCAGCGTAGACCGGGAGAGTGAGCAGTACTTC. Complete variable domain (other parts from reference TRBV7-2 and TRBJ2-7): GAGVSQSPSNKVTEKGKDVELRCDPISGHTALYWYRQSLGQGLEFLIYFQGNSAPDKSGLPSDRFSAERTGGSVSTLTIQRTQQEDSAVYLCASSVDRESEQYFGPGTRLTVT.

The CDR3 here is CASSLEDSSYGYTF. DNA of the CDR3: TGTGCCAGCAGCTTAGAAGACAGCTCCTATGGCTACACCTTC. The genes are TRBV7-9 and TRBJ1-2, with a possible D match to TRBD1 (5 bases). The CDR3 has 14 amino acids. Germline V gene data show CDR1 as SEHNR and CDR2 as FQNEAQ (reference sequence). Deletions cut 1 base from V and 4 bases from J, with 10 bases between.

This chain connects TRBV29-1 to TRBJ2-2, with 11 nucleotides matching TRBD1. V was pared by 8 bases and J by 4 bases, with 6 bases of the junction left unmatched. There are 14 residues in the CDR3. Germline lookup yields CDR1 SQVTM and CDR2 ANQGSEA. CDR3 region: CSCPGTGGTGELFF. DNA for the CDR3: TGCAGCTGCCCCGGGACAGGGGGCACCGGGGAGCTGTTTTTT.

This chain connects TRBV7-9 to TRBJ1-2; TRBD1 is a possible D gene (6 bases). From germline, CDR1 is SEHNR and CDR2 FQNEAQ (reference sequence). V was trimmed by 1 base and J by 0 bases, leaving 12 bases between them. This CDR3 spans 16 amino acids. The CDR3 loop reads CASSLDGAGANYGYTF. The CDR3 coding sequence is TGTGCCAGCAGCTTAGATGGGGCAGGGGCTAACTATGGCTACACCTTC.

This chain joins TRBV4-2 and TRBJ2-3; D possibly corresponds to TRBD2 (6 bases). This CDR3 is built from 13 residues. Trimming took off 8 bases at V and 1 base at J, with 10 bases between the two ends. Germline CDR1 reads LGHNA; CDR2 reads YNFKEQ. The CDR3 DNA reads as TGTGCCAGCGGATTAGCGGGCACAGATACGCAGTATTTT. This translates into CASGLAGTDTQYF.

The V and J genes are TRBV21-1 and TRBJ2-1; the DNA was not compared with TRBD2, the D call given in the table. TRBV21-1 is a recognized pseudogene. The CDR3 is made up of 17 amino acids. CDR3 DNA sequence: TGTGCCAGCAGCTTTCAAGGGGGGACTAGCGGGAACAATGAGCAGTTCTTC. This translates into CASSFQGGTSGNNEQFF.

The J gene is TRBJ1-1, the V gene TRBV29-1; TRBD1 matches at 8 bases. J gave up 5 bases and V 4 bases, and 9 bases lay outside the gene matches. The CDR3 spans 14 residues. The germline V gene encodes CDR1 SQVTM and CDR2 ANQGSEA. CDR3 in DNA: TGCAGCGTTGGGTCCCAGGGGGCAGGAACTGAAGCTTTCTTT. This encodes CSVGSQGAGTEAFF.

V and J are TRBV19 and TRBJ2-1; maybe TRBD1 (7 bases). Trimming removed 3 bases at V and 7 bases at J, with 16 bases between. Germline V gene data show CDR1 as LNHDA and CDR2 as SQIVND (reference sequence). This CDR3 has 15 amino acids. The CDR3 nucleotides read TGTGCCAGTAGTATCGGAGGGGGCCATTGGAATGAGCAGTTCTTC. This codes for CASSIGGGHWNEQFF.

This chain connects TRBV6-2 or TRBV6-3 to TRBJ1-1; 8 nucleotides agree with TRBD1. Germline-derived CDR1 and CDR2 are MNHEY and SVGEGT. The CDR3 is made up of 14 amino acids. V trimming: 2 bases; J trimming: 5 bases; junction bases outside the gene matches: 4. CDR3 sequence: CASSYGQGATEAFF. DNA for the CDR3: TGTGCCAGCAGTTACGGACAGGGAGCGACTGAAGCTTTCTTT.